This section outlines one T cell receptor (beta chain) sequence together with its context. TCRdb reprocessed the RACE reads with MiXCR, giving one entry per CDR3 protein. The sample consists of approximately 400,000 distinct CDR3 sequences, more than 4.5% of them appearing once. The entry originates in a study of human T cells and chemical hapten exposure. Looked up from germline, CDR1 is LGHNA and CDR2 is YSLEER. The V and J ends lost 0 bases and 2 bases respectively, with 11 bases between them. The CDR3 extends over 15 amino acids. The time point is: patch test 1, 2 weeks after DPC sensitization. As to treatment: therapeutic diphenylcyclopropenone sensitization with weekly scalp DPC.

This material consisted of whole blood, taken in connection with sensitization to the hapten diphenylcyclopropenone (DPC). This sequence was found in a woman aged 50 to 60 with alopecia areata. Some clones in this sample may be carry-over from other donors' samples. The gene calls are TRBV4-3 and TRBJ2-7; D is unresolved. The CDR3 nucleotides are TGCGCCAGCAGCCAAGATGCCCAGCCGCCCTACGAGCAGTACTTC. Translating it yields CASSQDAQPPYEQYF.